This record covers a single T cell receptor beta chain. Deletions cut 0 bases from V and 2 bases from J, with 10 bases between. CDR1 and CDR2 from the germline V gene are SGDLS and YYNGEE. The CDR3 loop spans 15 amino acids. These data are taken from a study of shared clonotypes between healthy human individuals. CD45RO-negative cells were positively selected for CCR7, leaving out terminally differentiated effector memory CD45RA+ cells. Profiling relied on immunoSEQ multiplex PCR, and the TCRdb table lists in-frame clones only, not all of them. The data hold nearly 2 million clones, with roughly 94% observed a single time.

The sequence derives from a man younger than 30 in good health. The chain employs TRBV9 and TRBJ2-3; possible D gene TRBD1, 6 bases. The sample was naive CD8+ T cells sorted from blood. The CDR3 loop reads CASSVERGNTDTQYF. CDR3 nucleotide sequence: TGTGCCAGCAGCGTAGAAAGGGGGAACACAGATACGCAGTATTTT.